This T cell receptor beta chain was recovered during a study of blood T cell repertoires in COVID-19. Whole-study context: Both acute and convalescent COVID-19 samples were obtained from the United States, Italy and Spain. The analysed material was cDNA or gDNA that came from T cells, B-cell-depleted T cells, or PBMCs.

The cohort comprised adults aged 18 to 89 years residing in under 30 US areas. Participants' reported clinical history set cohort assignment. Germline CDR1 is LGHNA and CDR2 is YSLEER. V was pared by 2 bases and J by 3 bases, with 2 bases of the junction left unmatched. The CDR3 totals 14 residues. Profiling relied on immunoSEQ multiplex PCR, and the TCRdb table lists in-frame clones only, not all of them. The sample contains roughly 260,000 clones, 91% of which appear only once. This sequence joins TRBV4-3 and TRBJ1-2; TRBD1 agrees at 8 bases. Specimen: PBMCs or T cells enriched from blood (not recorded which). The receptor was isolated from a human donor in a cohort exposed to, infected with or recovered from COVID-19 (not recorded which). The donor label of this sample is uncertain. In DNA form, the CDR3 reads TGCGCCAGCAGCCAAACAGGGGGAGACTATGGCTACACCTTC. Protein sequence: CASSQTGGDYGYTF.